The 4 T cell receptor beta chains listed next were all sequenced from one sample in a study of cytomegalovirus exposure and HLA in healthy donors. Method: immunoSEQ multiplex PCR; TCRdb's copy keeps in-frame clones and lacks some. The table lists fewer than 300,000 clones, over 75% of them singletons. The source material was PBMCs. All receptors derive from a woman aged 18-29 years in good health and CMV-seronegative.

This sequence joins TRBV11-2 and TRBJ2-7; 7 bases are shared with TRBD1. Germline V gene data show CDR1 as SGHAT and CDR2 as FQNNGV. J was trimmed by 2 bases and V by 4 bases; bases with no gene match: 5. The CDR3 is 14 amino acids. CDR3 sequence (DNA): TGTGCCAGCAGCTATCGGGACAGTACCTACGAGCAGTACTTC. It codes for CASSYRDSTYEQYF.

The chain employs TRBV9 and TRBJ2-2; a weak D match, TRBD2 (6 bases). The CDR3 has 13 residues. Trimming removed 7 bases at V and 1 base at J, with 8 bases between. CDR1 and CDR2 (germline): SGDLS, YYNGEE. In nucleotides, the CDR3 is TGTGCCAGCGGGCGGGGGAACACCGGGGAGCTGTTTTTT. Amino acid sequence: CASGRGNTGELFF.

This chain connects TRBV11-2 to TRBJ2-6; 7 bases are a match to TRBD1. The ends lost 4 bases at V and 2 bases at J; junction bases unmatched: 5. Germline CDR1 and CDR2: SGHAT and FQNNGV. This CDR3 region has 16 residues. Written as DNA, the CDR3 is TGTGCCAGCAGCTCCTACAGGGGAGCTGGGGCCAACGTCCTGACTTTC. Protein: CASSSYRGAGANVLTF.

The chain carries TRBV6-6 and TRBJ2-6; D is unresolved. V dropped 2 bases and J dropped 0 bases, with 8 bases sitting between them. The CDR3 contains 16 residues. Germline V gives CDR1 MNHNY, CDR2 SVGAGI (reference sequence). The CDR3 DNA reads as TGTGCCAGCAGTTACGAGGCCCACTCTGGGGCCAACGTCCTGACTTTC. Translation gives CASSYEAHSGANVLTF.